The 30 T cell receptor beta chains in this list originate from one sample, sequenced in a study of identical twins. TCRdb re-called the 5' RACE reads through MiXCR, storing one row per CDR3 protein. The table records about 890,000 distinct CDR3 sequences, roughly an eighth of them present only once. Another study also made use of these data, one on yellow fever vaccine responses in identical twins.

Sequencing used PBMCs. The receptors originated from a woman aged 18 to 35 in good health.

This clonotype was seen a few times. The rearrangement links TRBV20-1 to TRBJ2-1; D assignment may be TRBD1 or TRBD2 (5 bases each). V lost 3 bases and J lost 4, with 16 bases in between. This CDR3 has 15 residues. Germline lookup yields CDR1 DFQATT and CDR2 SNEGSKA (reference sequence). Written as DNA, the CDR3 is TGCAGTGCTAGGGTTCCAGGGTCGGGGTACAATGAGCAGTTCTTC. This translates into CSARVPGSGYNEQFF.

V usage is TRBV29-1 and J usage is TRBJ2-7; no reliable D call. This CDR3 has 11 amino acids. V shed 7 bases and J shed 6 bases, with 13 bases lying between them. CDR1 and CDR2 from the germline V gene are SQVTM and ANQGSEA. Written as DNA, the CDR3 is TGCAGCGCGGCCGACGGGCTCGAGCAGTACGTC. Its protein product is CSAADGLEQYV.

This clonotype came up a few times. The chain links TRBV29-1 to TRBJ2-7, with 10 bases aligning to TRBD2. After removal of 4 bases from V and 1 base from J, the junction contained 4 bases not matched to a gene. This CDR3 is 14 amino acids long. From germline, CDR1 is SQVTM and CDR2 ANQGSEA. The CDR3 sequence is CSVGGLAMSYEQYV. In nucleotides, the CDR3 is TGCAGCGTTGGGGGACTAGCGATGTCCTACGAGCAGTACGTC.

In this sample, this clonotype turned up a few times. This rearrangement joins TRBV3-1 to TRBJ1-1; D is undetermined. V gave up 8 bases and J gave up 3 bases, with 10 bases separating them. The CDR3 length is 12 residues. CDR1 is LGHDT, CDR2 YNNKEL, per germline (reference sequence). The DNA for the CDR3 is TGTGCCAGCGGCTCAGCCTACACTGAAGCTTTCTTT. Its protein is CASGSAYTEAFF.

This clonotype was found a few times. V and J are TRBV6-5 and TRBJ2-7; D remains unclear. Germline V gene sequence: CDR1 MNHEY, CDR2 SVGAGI. Trimming took 6 bases from V and 3 from J, leaving 18 bases between them. The CDR3 is 15 residues long. This chain's CDR3 is CASRYDFRTGYEQYV. The DNA of the CDR3 is TGTGCCAGCAGATACGACTTTCGGACCGGCTACGAGCAGTACGTC.

V gene TRBV11-2 combines with J gene TRBJ2-2, with a tentative D call TRBD1 (6 bases). There are 14 residues in the CDR3. Germline V gives CDR1 SGHAT, CDR2 FQNNGV. The ends were cut back, 4 bases at V and 4 bases at J, with 10 bases in the middle. In DNA, the CDR3 is TGTGCCAGCAGCTCGGACAGATCCACCGGGGAGCTGTTTTTT. The encoded protein is CASSSDRSTGELFF.

This clonotype showed up just a few times. The chain recombines TRBV2 with TRBJ1-2; tentative D call: TRBD1 (6 bases). This CDR3 comprises 14 residues. The V end lost 6 bases, the J end lost 8 bases, and 19 bases lay between the germline ends. Per germline, CDR1 SNHLY and CDR2 FYNNEI. Here the CDR3 DNA reads TGTGCCAGCAGGTCGGACAGTGGTTTAGAAGGCTACACCTTC. Protein: CASRSDSGLEGYTF.

This clonotype was seen a few times. For the CDR3, the DNA is TGCAGTGCTAGGACTCCAGACGGAGGGCGAACCAATGAGCAGTTCTTC. The encoded protein is CSARTPDGGRTNEQFF. The chain links TRBV20-1 to TRBJ2-1; D may be TRBD2 (6 bases). Germline assignment: CDR1 DFQATT and CDR2 SNEGSKA (reference sequence). The CDR3 is made up of 16 amino acids. V was shortened by 3 bases and J by 6 bases, with 21 bases between the two germline ends.

Remarks on this clonotype: A clone one base away is much larger, so this may be a read error. This chain links TRBV12-3 or TRBV12-4 with TRBJ2-1; D ambiguous. Trimming cost V 2 bases and J 0 bases, with 5 bases left between them. The CDR3 is 14 amino acids. This CDR3 reads CASSLRTSYNEQFF. The DNA of the CDR3 is TGTGCCAGCAGTTTACGGACCTCCTACAATGAGCAGTTCTTC.

This clonotype was found a few times. The chain links TRBV10-3 to TRBJ2-5; 7 bases are a match to TRBD2. The CDR3 loop spans 16 amino acids. Germline lookup yields CDR1 ENHRY and CDR2 SYGVKD. V was clipped by 0 bases and J by 2 bases; unmatched bases: 6. In nucleotides, the CDR3 is TGTGCCATCAGTGAGTCGGGGCGGGGGAGTCAAGAGACCCAGTACTTC. Its translation: CAISESGRGSQETQYF.

V and J are TRBV11-1 and TRBJ2-1; TRBD1 aligns across 7 bases. Trimming removed 4 bases from V and 4 bases from J; junction bases left unmatched: 19. The CDR3 contains 19 residues. CDR1 is SGHAT and CDR2 is FQDESV in the germline V gene (reference sequence). The CDR3 sequence: CASSSGRASRQGEYNEQFF. The CDR3 coding sequence is TGTGCCAGCAGCTCGGGGCGGGCCTCAAGACAGGGCGAATACAATGAGCAGTTCTTC.

The rearrangement links TRBV6-2 or TRBV6-3 to TRBJ2-2; maybe TRBD2 (6 bases). The germline gives CDR1 MNHEY, CDR2 SVGEGT. The CDR3 sequence is 14 residues long. Between the trimmed V and J ends, which lost 6 bases and 5 bases, there was a span of 13 bases. This CDR3 reads CASRPGLMTGELFF. CDR3 DNA sequence: TGTGCCAGCAGACCGGGACTTATGACCGGGGAGCTGTTTTTT.

The chain recombines TRBV10-3 with TRBJ1-5; 9 nucleotides line up with TRBD1. V was pared by 11 bases and J by 7 bases, with 6 bases of the junction left unmatched. CDR1 is ENHRY, CDR2 SYGVKD, per germline. This CDR3 spans 12 amino acids. The CDR3 DNA sequence: TGTGCCGCCCGGGACAGGGACCAGCCCCAGCATTTT. It yields the protein CAARDRDQPQHF.

This clonotype has at least ten counts. The genes are TRBV9 and TRBJ2-1, with 7 nucleotides matching TRBD2. Germline V CDR1 and CDR2: SGDLS, YYNGEE. With 4 bases clipped from V and 4 bases from J, the junction kept 11 bases outside the gene matches. CDR3 length equals 16 residues. The CDR3, as DNA: TGTGCCAGCAGCCAAGTTGGTAGCGGGTTTTACAATGAGCAGTTCTTC. It encodes CASSQVGSGFYNEQFF.

The table lists this clonotype with a few counts. The chain combines TRBV20-1 with TRBJ1-1; D is uncertain. V was clipped by 2 bases and J by 3 bases, with 10 bases between them. Per the germline V gene, CDR1 is DFQATT and CDR2 is SNEGSKA (reference sequence). The CDR3 has 13 residues. CDR3 amino acids: CSARLRGYTEAFF. The CDR3 coding sequence is TGCAGTGCTAGACTTCGTGGTTACACTGAAGCTTTCTTT.

This clonotype was counted only a few times. The chain links TRBV5-1 to TRBJ2-6; 7 nucleotides align to TRBD1. Germline trimming cut 3 bases from V and 1 base from J; bases unmatched to any gene: 22. Germline lookup yields CDR1 SGHRS and CDR2 YFSETQ. The CDR3 consists of 22 residues. The CDR3 DNA sequence: TGCGCCAGCAGCTACACCACCCACCGACAGGGCGAATGGCGTTCTGGGGCCAACGTCCTGACTTTC. Protein product: CASSYTTHRQGEWRSGANVLTF.

The CDR3 DNA reads TGCAGTGCTCCCAGCCCCGAACCCGGGGCACCCCTCCACTTT. Translating gives CSAPSPEPGAPLHF. This chain uses TRBV20-1 with TRBJ1-6, with unresolved D. This CDR3 has 14 amino acids. The germline V and J ends were trimmed by 5 bases and 11 bases, with 19 bases remaining between them. The germline V gene encodes CDR1 DFQATT and CDR2 SNEGSKA (reference sequence).

CDR3 protein: CASSSATAPHSSYNEQFF. CDR3 nucleotides: TGCGCCAGCAGCTCGGCAACGGCCCCCCATAGCTCCTACAATGAGCAGTTCTTC. The chain uses TRBV5-1 and TRBJ2-1; D is unclear. V lost 3 bases and J 0 bases, leaving 19 bases between the germline ends. The germline V gene encodes CDR1 SGHRS and CDR2 YFSETQ. The CDR3 is 18 amino acids. The entire variable domain, with the rest obtained from reference TRBV5-1 and TRBJ2-1, is as follows: KAGVTQTPRYLIKTRGQQVTLSCSPISGHRSVSWYQQTPGQGLQFLFEYFSETQRNKGNFPGRFSGRQFSNSRSEMNVSTLELGDSALYLCASSSATAPHSSYNEQFFGPGTRLTVL.

This clonotype was counted between two and nine times. This chain links TRBV20-1 with TRBJ2-6; no reliable D call. Trimming stripped 2 bases from V and 0 bases from J, with 11 bases between. Germline V gene lookup returns CDR1 DFQATT and CDR2 SNEGSKA (reference sequence). There are 16 residues in the CDR3. CDR3 residues: CSARSSLSSGANVLTF. DNA of the CDR3: TGCAGTGCTAGATCCAGCCTATCCTCTGGGGCCAACGTCCTGACTTTC.

Ten or more counts support this clonotype. The J gene is TRBJ1-4, the V gene TRBV5-1, with TRBD1 as a possible D gene (5 bases). Germline V gives CDR1 SGHRS, CDR2 YFSETQ. Trimming stripped 4 bases from V and 8 bases from J, with 21 bases between. CDR3 length: 16 residues. In DNA form, the CDR3 reads TGCGCCAGCAGCCCGGGGGATGCGACGGCGCCGGAAAAACTGTTTTTT. This encodes CASSPGDATAPEKLFF.

This clonotype came up a few times. The genes are TRBV28 and TRBJ2-7, with D possibly being TRBD2 (6 bases). Trimming removed 3 bases from V and 3 bases from J, with 12 bases in between. This CDR3 spans 14 amino acids. Per the germline V gene, CDR1 is MDHEN and CDR2 is SYDVKM. DNA for the CDR3: TGTGCCAGCAGTTTTAGAGCTAGCGTCTACGAGCAGTACTTC. Amino acid sequence: CASSFRASVYEQYF. Looking up the rest from reference TRBV28 and TRBJ2-7 gives the full variable domain: DVKVTQSSRYLVKRTGEKVFLECVQDMDHENMFWYRQDPGLGLRLIYFSYDVKMKEKGDIPEGYSVSREKKERFSLILESASTNQTSMYLCASSFRASVYEQYFGPGTRLTVT.

This clonotype was picked up a small number of times. The chain uses TRBV11-2 and TRBJ2-6; the D is unclear. This CDR3 spans 20 amino acids. From germline, CDR1 is SGHAT and CDR2 FQNNGV. V lost 1 base and J 0 bases, leaving 19 bases between the germline ends. As DNA, the CDR3 is TGTGCCAGCAGCTTAGGAGGTTTCGGAGCTGCCAGCTCTGGGGCCAACGTCCTGACTTTC. Protein: CASSLGGFGAASSGANVLTF. Full variable domain (missing parts from reference TRBV11-2 and TRBJ2-6): EAGVAQSPRYKIIEKRQSVAFWCNPISGHATLYWYQQILGQGPKLLIQFQNNGVVDDSQLPKDRFSAERLKGVDSTLKIQPAKLEDSAVYLCASSLGGFGAASSGANVLTFGAGSRLTVL.

The chain uses TRBV19 and TRBJ1-4; TRBD1 matches at 7 bases. J was trimmed by 8 bases and V by 7 bases; bases with no gene match: 7. Germline loops: CDR1 LNHDA, CDR2 SQIVND (reference sequence). CDR3 length equals 13 residues. The CDR3 reads CASNRQGGEKLFF. The CDR3 bases are TGTGCCAGTAATCGACAGGGAGGCGAAAAACTGTTTTTT. Combining the CDR3 with reference TRBV19 and TRBJ1-4 gives the whole variable domain DGGITQSPKYLFRKEGQNVTLSCEQNLNHDAMYWYRQDPGQGLRLIYYSQIVNDFQKGDIAEGYSVSREKKESFPLTVTSAQKNPTAFYLCASNRQGGEKLFFGSGTQLSVL.

This clonotype was observed a few times. The rearrangement links TRBV5-6 to TRBJ2-1; possibly TRBD1 for D (5 bases). The germline V and J ends were trimmed by 3 bases and 7 bases, with 17 bases remaining between them. In germline, CDR1 is SGHDT, CDR2 YYEEEE. The CDR3 contains 15 residues. CDR3 sequence (DNA): TGTGCCAGCAGCTCTTCAACAGGAAGGGGAAATGAGCAGTTCTTC. Translating it yields CASSSSTGRGNEQFF. The full variable domain, rest sourced from reference TRBV5-6 and TRBJ2-1, is DAGVTQSPTHLIKTRGQQVTLRCSPKSGHDTVSWYQQALGQGPQFIFQYYEEEERQRGNFPDRFSGHQFPNYSSELNVNALLLGDSALYLCASSSSTGRGNEQFFGPGTRLTVL.

This clonotype was found a few times. The CDR3 spells CASSESRGSGELFF. Written as DNA, the CDR3 is TGCGCCAGCAGTGAGTCGAGGGGGTCCGGGGAGCTGTTTTTT. The chain joins TRBV10-1 to TRBJ2-2; D perhaps matches TRBD1 (6 bases). Germline CDR1 is WNHNN and CDR2 is SYGVQD (reference sequence). The CDR3 runs 14 residues. V lost 0 bases and J lost 6, with 8 bases in between.

In this sample, this clonotype turned up a few times. The V gene is TRBV5-5, the J gene TRBJ2-1; a possible D gene is TRBD1 (6 bases). Germline V gene lookup returns CDR1 SGHKS and CDR2 YYEKEE (reference sequence). Trimming stripped 2 bases from V and 6 bases from J, with 15 bases between. The CDR3 is 15 residues long. The CDR3 sequence: CASSLLGGPTNEQFF. For the CDR3, the DNA is TGTGCCAGCAGCTTATTAGGGGGACCCACCAATGAGCAGTTCTTC.

This chain uses TRBV12-3 or TRBV12-4 with TRBJ2-5; 9 bases align to TRBD1. Trimming removed 6 bases from V and 4 bases from J; junction bases left unmatched: 9. This CDR3 region has 15 residues. The CDR3 protein is CASSEGTGLAETQYF. CDR3 in DNA: TGTGCCAGCAGCGAGGGGACAGGGTTAGCAGAGACCCAGTACTTC.

This clonotype was observed at least ten times. V gene TRBV12-3 or TRBV12-4 combines with J gene TRBJ2-2; 7 bases map to TRBD1. V trimming: 5 bases; J trimming: 5 bases; junction bases outside the gene matches: 5. This CDR3 is 14 amino acids long. CDR3 loop: CASSLRGLTGELFF. Here the CDR3 DNA reads TGTGCCAGCAGTCTTAGGGGGCTAACCGGGGAGCTGTTTTTT.

The chain uses TRBV29-1 and TRBJ2-5; possibly TRBD2 for D (5 bases). Germline V gene sequence: CDR1 SQVTM, CDR2 ANQGSEA. V shed 8 bases and J shed 2 bases, with 12 bases lying between them. This CDR3 region has 12 residues. In nucleotides, the CDR3 is TGCAGCCTTAGGACTGCACAAGAGACCCAGTACTTC. Encoded protein: CSLRTAQETQYF. Complete variable domain (other parts from reference TRBV29-1 and TRBJ2-5): SAVISQKPSRDICQRGTSLTIQCQVDSQVTMMFWYRQQPGQSLTLIATANQGSEATYESGFVIDKFPISRPNLTFSTLTVSNMSPEDSSIYLCSLRTAQETQYFGPGTRLLVL.

This clonotype was counted between two and nine times. The J gene is TRBJ2-3, the V gene TRBV29-1; 12 bases are shared with TRBD2. Germline CDR1 reads SQVTM; CDR2 reads ANQGSEA. CDR3 length: 15 amino acids. V lost 3 bases and J lost 3; bases outside the gene matches: 4. CDR3 in DNA: TGCAGCGTTGATGCCGGACTAGCGGGAACAGATACGCAGTATTTT. Its translation is CSVDAGLAGTDTQYF.